Following are 28 T cell receptor beta chains from one sample sequenced in a study of T cells in narcolepsy. Data came from immunoSEQ multiplex PCR; TCRdb stores just in-frame clones and leaves some out. This table has 15,000 to 20,000 clones, just over 85% appearing once. The sample comprised memory (CD45RA-) CD4+ T cells from blood. The receptors derive from a human donor in good health.

The chain links TRBV11-2 to TRBJ2-4; D may be TRBD1 (6 bases). This CDR3 region has 14 residues. CDR1 is SGHAT and CDR2 is FQNNGV in the germline V gene. The germline V and J ends were trimmed by 6 bases and 9 bases, with 18 bases remaining between them. CDR3 region: CASRGAATLGIQYF. For the CDR3, the DNA is TGTGCCAGCAGGGGGGCCGCGACTTTAGGCATTCAGTACTTC. Complete variable domain (other parts from reference TRBV11-2 and TRBJ2-4): EAGVAQSPRYKIIEKRQSVAFWCNPISGHATLYWYQQILGQGPKLLIQFQNNGVVDDSQLPKDRFSAERLKGVDSTLKIQPAKLEDSAVYLCASRGAATLGIQYFGAGTRLSVL.

The V gene is TRBV30, the J gene TRBJ1-6, with D hard to call. CDR1 is GTSNPN and CDR2 is SVGIG in the germline V gene (reference sequence). CDR3 length equals 15 residues. V shed 6 bases and J shed 0 bases, with 12 bases lying between them. CDR3 DNA sequence: TGTGCCTGCCGAGGGTCGAGCTCCTATAATTCACCCCTCCACTTT. Its translation is CACRGSSSYNSPLHF.

In its sample, this clone was seen a few times. V and J are TRBV6-1 and TRBJ1-1; tentatively, D is TRBD1 (6 bases). The CDR3 contains 11 residues. The germline V gene has CDR1 MNHNS and CDR2 SASEGT. V was pared by 5 bases and J by 7 bases, with 8 bases between. The chain's CDR3 is CASSTTGEAFF. For the CDR3, the DNA is TGTGCCAGCAGTACGACAGGTGAAGCTTTCTTT.

The J gene is TRBJ2-3, the V gene TRBV11-3; 11 bases match TRBD2. Per the germline V gene, CDR1 is SGHNT and CDR2 is YENEEA. The V and J ends lost 5 bases and 3 bases, in that order; junction bases with no gene match: 4. The CDR3 sequence is 15 residues long. The CDR3 sequence is CASSGRTSGTDTQYF. In nucleotides, the CDR3 is TGTGCCAGCAGCGGGCGGACTAGCGGGACAGATACGCAGTATTTT.

This clone turned up a few times. This sequence joins TRBV7-9 and TRBJ1-4, with D perhaps TRBD1 (5 bases). The CDR3 extends over 14 amino acids. From germline, CDR1 is SEHNR and CDR2 FQNEAQ (reference sequence). The ends were cut back, 5 bases at V and 8 bases at J, with 15 bases in the middle. This CDR3 is CASSPGQGGEKLFF. In DNA form, the CDR3 reads TGTGCCAGCAGCCCCGGGCAGGGCGGAGAAAAACTGTTTTTT.

This rearrangement joins TRBV5-6 to TRBJ2-1; D is perhaps TRBD1 or TRBD2 (5 bases each). Germline V gene sequence: CDR1 SGHDT, CDR2 YYEEEE. Trimming left V 1 base short and J 9 bases short, with 17 bases between. The CDR3 runs 15 residues. The CDR3 nucleotides read TGTGCCAGCAGCTTGCGGTACCTGGGACGCGGTGAGCAGTTCTTC. This sequence encodes CASSLRYLGRGEQFF.

Comments on this clone: This CDR3 is also generated by other DNA sequences in the sample. The rearrangement joins TRBV4-3 to TRBJ2-3, with D possibly matching TRBD2 (6 bases). V dropped 0 bases and J dropped 1 base, with 17 bases sitting between them. The CDR3 spans 18 residues. Germline lookup yields CDR1 LGHNA and CDR2 YSLEER. The CDR3 here is CASSQDVITGVGTDTQYF. CDR3 nucleotide sequence: TGCGCCAGCAGCCAAGACGTTATCACGGGGGTGGGCACAGATACGCAGTATTTT.

This chain connects TRBV6-6 to TRBJ1-2, with D maybe TRBD1 (5 bases). Trimming took off 1 base at V and 11 bases at J, with 14 bases between the two ends. This CDR3 has 13 amino acids. The V gene's germline CDR1 is MNHNY and CDR2 SVGAGI (reference sequence). The chain's CDR3 is CASSYFDRDTYTF. The CDR3 bases are TGTGCCAGCAGTTACTTTGACAGAGATACATACACCTTC.

This clone was detected a few times. The chain uses TRBV7-9 and TRBJ1-1; a possible D gene is TRBD1 (5 bases). Trimming left V 5 bases short and J 1 base short, with 11 bases between. Germline-derived CDR1 and CDR2 are SEHNR and FQNEAQ (reference sequence). The CDR3 spans 14 residues. The CDR3 DNA sequence: TGTGCCAGCAGCGCGGGACGGGCGAACACTGAAGCTTTCTTT. This codes for CASSAGRANTEAFF.

This clone was observed once. CDR3 bases: TGTGCCAGCAGCCCCATGGCAGCGGGGGGCTACGAGCAGTACTTC. Protein product: CASSPMAAGGYEQYF. This sequence joins TRBV7-9 and TRBJ2-7, with 9 nucleotides matching TRBD2. CDR1 SEHNR and CDR2 FQNEAQ come from the germline V gene (reference sequence). This CDR3 has 15 residues. V was clipped by 5 bases and J by 3 bases; unmatched bases: 8.

The chain joins TRBV7-2 to TRBJ2-3; 8 bases map to TRBD1. Germline CDR1 is SGHTA and CDR2 is FQGNSA. CDR3 length equals 13 residues. The V and J ends lost 4 bases and 8 bases, in that order; junction bases with no gene match: 5. The CDR3 region has the DNA TGTGCCAGCAGCTCAGACAGGGGTGGTACGCAGTATTTT. It encodes CASSSDRGGTQYF. Looking up the rest from reference TRBV7-2 and TRBJ2-3 gives the full variable domain: GAGVSQSPSNKVTEKGKDVELRCDPISGHTALYWYRQSLGQGLEFLIYFQGNSAPDKSGLPSDRFSAERTGGSVSTLTIQRTQQEDSAVYLCASSSDRGGTQYFGPGTRLTVL.

The CDR3: CAWSVRWDGRSNTEAFF. The CDR3 DNA follows: TGTGCCTGGAGTGTACGGTGGGACGGAAGATCTAACACTGAAGCTTTCTTT. The V gene is TRBV30, the J gene TRBJ1-1, with D possibly TRBD1 on 5 matching bases. The CDR3 has 17 residues. V gave up 0 bases and J gave up 2 bases, with 19 bases separating them. Germline assignment: CDR1 GTSNPN and CDR2 SVGIG (reference sequence).

This sequence joins TRBV5-5 and TRBJ1-2, with D unclear. The V end was cut by 3 bases, the J end by 0 bases, with 3 bases between. This CDR3 has 12 amino acids. Germline values: CDR1 SGHKS, CDR2 YYEKEE (reference sequence). The CDR3 is CASSSSNYGYTF. In nucleotides, the CDR3 is TGTGCCAGCAGCTCGTCTAACTATGGCTACACCTTC.

The chain is built from TRBV9 and TRBJ1-2; a possible D gene is TRBD1 (5 bases). The germline V and J ends were trimmed by 4 bases and 4 bases, with 17 bases remaining between them. The germline V gene encodes CDR1 SGDLS and CDR2 YYNGEE. This CDR3 spans 15 amino acids. The CDR3: CASSSRWAGSYGYTF. The CDR3 DNA reads as TGTGCCAGCAGCTCCCGTTGGGCAGGGAGCTATGGCTACACCTTC.

The V call is TRBV11-2, the J call TRBJ1-1, with 7 bases that match TRBD1. With 5 bases clipped from V and 1 base from J, the junction kept 4 bases outside the gene matches. CDR3 length: 14 residues. Germline V gives CDR1 SGHAT, CDR2 FQNNGV. The CDR3 spells CASSPGQRNTEAFF. The CDR3 DNA follows: TGTGCCAGCAGCCCGGGACAGAGGAACACTGAAGCTTTCTTT.

The genes are TRBV5-6 and TRBJ2-5; D uncertain. Germline lookup yields CDR1 SGHDT and CDR2 YYEEEE. V dropped 3 bases and J dropped 2 bases, with 14 bases sitting between them. This CDR3 is 15 amino acids long. As DNA, the CDR3 is TGTGCCAGCAGCTCGAGACCGCCTAAACAAGAGACCCAGTACTTC. Its translation: CASSSRPPKQETQYF. Variable domain in full (rest from reference TRBV5-6 and TRBJ2-5): DAGVTQSPTHLIKTRGQQVTLRCSPKSGHDTVSWYQQALGQGPQFIFQYYEEEERQRGNFPDRFSGHQFPNYSSELNVNALLLGDSALYLCASSSRPPKQETQYFGPGTRLLVL.

The V gene is TRBV6-1, the J gene TRBJ2-2; TRBD2 might be the D (6 bases). There are 14 residues in the CDR3. Trimming took off 0 bases at V and 6 bases at J, with 8 bases between the two ends. Germline V CDR1 and CDR2: MNHNS, SASEGT. The chain's CDR3 is CASSEAWDSGELFF. The CDR3 DNA is TGTGCCAGCAGTGAAGCTTGGGACTCCGGGGAGCTGTTTTTT.

The chain has TRBV6-1 and TRBJ1-1, with 7 nucleotides matching TRBD1. J gave up 11 bases and V 8 bases, and 8 bases lay outside the gene matches. The CDR3 spans 11 residues. Germline CDR1 and CDR2: MNHNS and SASEGT. The CDR3 spells CASGVTGAAFF. The CDR3 coding sequence is TGTGCCAGCGGGGTTACAGGGGCCGCTTTCTTT.

This chain uses TRBV5-1 with TRBJ2-1; the match to TRBD2 covers 16 bases. V lost 4 bases, J lost 7 bases, and 11 bases stayed unmatched. CDR3 length equals 18 residues. Germline V gives CDR1 SGHRS, CDR2 YFSETQ. In nucleotides, the CDR3 is TGCGCCAGCAGCACCGGGACTAGCGGGAGGGTGACGGTGAATGAGCAGTTCTTC. Translated: CASSTGTSGRVTVNEQFF.

The genes are TRBV5-5 and TRBJ1-1; tentative D call: TRBD1 (6 bases). Germline V gives CDR1 SGHKS, CDR2 YYEKEE (reference sequence). V was pared by 4 bases and J by 6 bases, with 13 bases between. The length of the CDR3 is 13 residues. The CDR3 coding sequence is TGTGCCAGCAGCGTTACGCACAGGGCTGAAGCTTTCTTT. Its protein is CASSVTHRAEAFF.

This clone has just a few counts. CDR3: CASRNTENTEAFF. The CDR3 DNA sequence: TGTGCCAGTAGGAACACAGAGAACACTGAAGCTTTCTTT. The rearrangement uses TRBV19 and TRBJ1-1; D uncertain. CDR3 size: 13 residues. Germline V gene data show CDR1 as LNHDA and CDR2 as SQIVND (reference sequence). Trimming cost V 6 bases and J 1 base, with 9 bases left between them.

This clone showed up just a few times. The J gene is TRBJ1-4, the V gene TRBV2, with D perhaps TRBD1 (5 bases). Germline lookup yields CDR1 SNHLY and CDR2 FYNNEI. Between the trimmed V and J ends, which lost 3 bases and 7 bases, there was a span of 9 bases. The CDR3 has 13 amino acids. CDR3 sequence (DNA): TGTGCCAGCAGTGACCCAGGGACTGAAAAACTGTTTTTT. As protein: CASSDPGTEKLFF.

J is TRBJ1-3 and V is TRBV7-9, with D hard to call. Germline lookup yields CDR1 SEHNR and CDR2 FQNEAQ (reference sequence). The CDR3 length is 14 residues. Trimming left V 5 bases short and J 4 bases short, with 12 bases between. CDR3 DNA sequence: TGTGCCAGCAGCGCCCCGGAGAGAGGAAACACCATATATTTT. Protein sequence: CASSAPERGNTIYF.

The chain uses TRBV9 and TRBJ1-1; D ambiguous. Germline CDR1 reads SGDLS; CDR2 reads YYNGEE. V was pared by 4 bases and J by 3 bases, with 13 bases between. This CDR3 region has 14 residues. CDR3: CASSTSPGDTEAFF. The CDR3 DNA reads TGTGCCAGCAGCACGAGTCCCGGGGACACTGAAGCTTTCTTT.

The rearrangement links TRBV19 to TRBJ1-1; tentatively, D is TRBD1 (5 bases). CDR3 length: 13 amino acids. V lost 7 bases to trimming and J lost 1 base, with 10 bases between them. Germline CDR1 LNHDA, CDR2 SQIVND (reference sequence). The DNA of the CDR3 is TGTGCCAGTACCTTCACAGGGAACACTGAAGCTTTCTTT. Translating it yields CASTFTGNTEAFF.

V gene TRBV7-9 combines with J gene TRBJ1-1; D might be TRBD1 (6 bases). CDR1 SEHNR and CDR2 FQNEAQ come from the germline V gene (reference sequence). V was clipped by 3 bases and J by 11 bases, with 13 bases between them. The CDR3 consists of 12 residues. CDR3 coding DNA: TGTGCCAGCAGCTTCCCGGACAGTGGGGCTTTCTTT. Translation: CASSFPDSGAFF.

The V gene is TRBV29-1, the J gene TRBJ2-4; perhaps TRBD2 as D (7 bases). The CDR3 runs to 13 residues. The V gene's germline CDR1 is SQVTM and CDR2 ANQGSEA. V lost 2 bases to trimming and J lost 6 bases, with 11 bases between them. The CDR3 here is CSVETGRVNIQYF. As DNA, the CDR3 is TGCAGCGTTGAAACAGGGAGGGTAAACATTCAGTACTTC.

This clone has only one observation. J is TRBJ1-2 and V is TRBV5-4; D not resolved. Germline V gene sequence: CDR1 SGHNT, CDR2 YYREEE (reference sequence). V lost 4 bases to trimming and J lost 5 bases, with 12 bases between them. CDR3 size: 13 residues. As DNA, the CDR3 is TGTGCCAGCAGCCGTCTAAACCAATATGGCTACACCTTC. Translated: CASSRLNQYGYTF.